These T cell receptor beta chains were read from a single sample in a study of shared clonotypes between healthy human individuals. Repertoires were generated with immunoSEQ multiplex PCR, while TCRdb's copy carries only in-frame clones and drops some. This sample yields around 450,000 clones, of which roughly three quarters are seen a single time; roughly 13% belongs to the top ten. Material for sequencing was PBMCs. The receptors shown here come from a woman aged 40 to 55 in good health. Some clones in this sample may be carry-over from other donors' samples. Both conserved end residues are part of each CDR3. A D gene is named only where the DNA matches it firmly. The size of a clone is reported for some rows only, either as once, few or many, or as a class for expanded clones.

CDR3: CASSLSHPLYNEQFF
DNA: TGTGCCAGCAGTTTATCGCACCCCCTATACAATGAGCAGTTCTTC
V: TRBV27
J: TRBJ2-1
size: -
D: -

CDR3: CASSSHLRRQGGSSPLHF
DNA: TGTGCCAGCAGTTCCCACCTCAGACGACAGGGTGGGAGTTCACCCCTCCACTTT
V: TRBV28
J: TRBJ1-6
size: many
D: TRBD1

CDR3: CASYHGGDTQYF
DNA: TGTGCCAGCTATCACGGGGGGGATACGCAGTATTTT
V: TRBV6-4
J: TRBJ2-3
size: -
D: TRBD2

CDR3: CASSYSRRDTQYF
DNA: TGTGCCAGCAGTTACTCCCGCCGGGATACGCAGTATTTT
V: TRBV6-5
J: TRBJ2-3
size: -
D: -

CDR3: CASSPVVRRVNEQYF
DNA: TGTGCCAGCAGCCCGGTGGTCAGGAGGGTCAACGAGCAGTACTTC
V: TRBV7-9
J: TRBJ2-7
size: many
D: -

CDR3: CASSYSRDNYEQYF
DNA: TGTGCCAGCAGTTACTCGAGGGACAACTACGAGCAGTACTTC
V: TRBV6-5
J: TRBJ2-7
size: -
D: -

CDR3: CASSLVPGAGSTDTQYF
DNA: TGCGCCAGCAGCTTGGTCCCAGGGGCGGGTAGCACAGATACGCAGTATTTT
V: TRBV5-1
J: TRBJ2-3
size: -
D: -

CDR3: CASSPPGTSATDTQYF
DNA: TGTGCCAGCAGCCCACCCGGGACTAGCGCCACAGATACGCAGTATTTT
V: TRBV6-6
J: TRBJ2-3
size: once
D: TRBD2

CDR3: CASSLWAAAGGDTQYF
DNA: TGTGCCAGCAGTTTATGGGCCGCCGCCGGGGGAGATACGCAGTATTTT
V: TRBV28
J: TRBJ2-3
size: -
D: -

CDR3: CAISRREGSHEQYF
DNA: TGTGCCATCAGTCGCCGGGAGGGGTCCCACGAGCAGTACTTC
V: TRBV10-3
J: TRBJ2-7
size: -
D: TRBD2

CDR3: CASSATGELFF
DNA: TGTGCCAGCAGTGCGACCGGGGAGCTGTTTTTT
V: TRBV6-1
J: TRBJ2-2
size: -
D: -

CDR3: CASGQGNTEAFF
DNA: TGTGCCAGCGGCCAAGGGAACACTGAAGCTTTCTTT
V: TRBV7-9
J: TRBJ1-1
size: few
D: -

CDR3: CASSFNGETQYF
DNA: TGTGCCAGCAGTTTCAATGGCGAGACCCAGTACTTC
V: TRBV27
J: TRBJ2-5
size: -
D: -

CDR3: CATRAGQARSYEQYF
DNA: TGTGCCACCAGGGCGGGACAGGCTCGCTCCTACGAGCAGTACTTC
V: TRBV15
J: TRBJ2-7
size: -
D: TRBD1

CDR3: CASSQDQGAVGAFF
DNA: TGTGCCAGCTCACAGGACCAGGGGGCGGTCGGAGCTTTCTTT
V: TRBV18
J: TRBJ1-1
size: -
D: TRBD1

CDR3: CASSRDRSTDTQYF
DNA: TGTGCCAGCAGTCGGGACAGAAGCACAGATACGCAGTATTTT
V: TRBV2
J: TRBJ2-3
size: few
D: TRBD1

CDR3: CASSSPTGANEKLFF
DNA: TGTGCCAGCAGTTCCCCGACAGGTGCAAATGAAAAACTGTTTTTT
V: TRBV28
J: TRBJ1-4
size: many
D: -

CDR3: CASSAGTSEYNEQFF
DNA: TGTGCCAGCAGCGCCGGGACTAGCGAGTACAATGAGCAGTTCTTC
V: TRBV9
J: TRBJ2-1
size: -
D: TRBD2

CDR3: CATSSGTGGRGYTF
DNA: TGTGCCACCAGCAGTGGGACAGGGGGTCGAGGCTACACCTTC
V: TRBV15
J: TRBJ1-2
size: few
D: TRBD1

CDR3: CASSRGLAGDEQFF
DNA: TGTGCCAGCAGCCGAGGACTAGCGGGGGATGAGCAGTTCTTC
V: TRBV11-3
J: TRBJ2-1
size: -
D: TRBD2

CDR3: CASSLGRWGDVNNEQFF
DNA: TGTGCCAGCAGCTTAGGCCGGTGGGGGGATGTAAACAATGAGCAGTTCTTC
V: TRBV13
J: TRBJ2-1
size: -
D: -

CDR3: CASWSRDRGGQPQHF
DNA: TGTGCCAGCTGGTCGCGGGACAGGGGTGGACAGCCCCAGCATTTT
V: TRBV6-6
J: TRBJ1-5
size: -
D: TRBD1

CDR3: CASSPDTTYEQYF
DNA: TGTGCCAGCTCACCTGACACTACCTACGAGCAGTACTTC
V: TRBV18
J: TRBJ2-7
size: -
D: -

CDR3: CASSYRQDQETQYF
DNA: TGCGCCAGCAGTTACCGACAGGACCAAGAGACCCAGTACTTC
V: TRBV10-2
J: TRBJ2-5
size: -
D: -

CDR3: CASSQLALSTDTQYF
DNA: TGTGCCAGCAGCCAACTAGCGCTCAGCACAGATACGCAGTATTTT
V: TRBV11-2
J: TRBJ2-3
size: -
D: TRBD2